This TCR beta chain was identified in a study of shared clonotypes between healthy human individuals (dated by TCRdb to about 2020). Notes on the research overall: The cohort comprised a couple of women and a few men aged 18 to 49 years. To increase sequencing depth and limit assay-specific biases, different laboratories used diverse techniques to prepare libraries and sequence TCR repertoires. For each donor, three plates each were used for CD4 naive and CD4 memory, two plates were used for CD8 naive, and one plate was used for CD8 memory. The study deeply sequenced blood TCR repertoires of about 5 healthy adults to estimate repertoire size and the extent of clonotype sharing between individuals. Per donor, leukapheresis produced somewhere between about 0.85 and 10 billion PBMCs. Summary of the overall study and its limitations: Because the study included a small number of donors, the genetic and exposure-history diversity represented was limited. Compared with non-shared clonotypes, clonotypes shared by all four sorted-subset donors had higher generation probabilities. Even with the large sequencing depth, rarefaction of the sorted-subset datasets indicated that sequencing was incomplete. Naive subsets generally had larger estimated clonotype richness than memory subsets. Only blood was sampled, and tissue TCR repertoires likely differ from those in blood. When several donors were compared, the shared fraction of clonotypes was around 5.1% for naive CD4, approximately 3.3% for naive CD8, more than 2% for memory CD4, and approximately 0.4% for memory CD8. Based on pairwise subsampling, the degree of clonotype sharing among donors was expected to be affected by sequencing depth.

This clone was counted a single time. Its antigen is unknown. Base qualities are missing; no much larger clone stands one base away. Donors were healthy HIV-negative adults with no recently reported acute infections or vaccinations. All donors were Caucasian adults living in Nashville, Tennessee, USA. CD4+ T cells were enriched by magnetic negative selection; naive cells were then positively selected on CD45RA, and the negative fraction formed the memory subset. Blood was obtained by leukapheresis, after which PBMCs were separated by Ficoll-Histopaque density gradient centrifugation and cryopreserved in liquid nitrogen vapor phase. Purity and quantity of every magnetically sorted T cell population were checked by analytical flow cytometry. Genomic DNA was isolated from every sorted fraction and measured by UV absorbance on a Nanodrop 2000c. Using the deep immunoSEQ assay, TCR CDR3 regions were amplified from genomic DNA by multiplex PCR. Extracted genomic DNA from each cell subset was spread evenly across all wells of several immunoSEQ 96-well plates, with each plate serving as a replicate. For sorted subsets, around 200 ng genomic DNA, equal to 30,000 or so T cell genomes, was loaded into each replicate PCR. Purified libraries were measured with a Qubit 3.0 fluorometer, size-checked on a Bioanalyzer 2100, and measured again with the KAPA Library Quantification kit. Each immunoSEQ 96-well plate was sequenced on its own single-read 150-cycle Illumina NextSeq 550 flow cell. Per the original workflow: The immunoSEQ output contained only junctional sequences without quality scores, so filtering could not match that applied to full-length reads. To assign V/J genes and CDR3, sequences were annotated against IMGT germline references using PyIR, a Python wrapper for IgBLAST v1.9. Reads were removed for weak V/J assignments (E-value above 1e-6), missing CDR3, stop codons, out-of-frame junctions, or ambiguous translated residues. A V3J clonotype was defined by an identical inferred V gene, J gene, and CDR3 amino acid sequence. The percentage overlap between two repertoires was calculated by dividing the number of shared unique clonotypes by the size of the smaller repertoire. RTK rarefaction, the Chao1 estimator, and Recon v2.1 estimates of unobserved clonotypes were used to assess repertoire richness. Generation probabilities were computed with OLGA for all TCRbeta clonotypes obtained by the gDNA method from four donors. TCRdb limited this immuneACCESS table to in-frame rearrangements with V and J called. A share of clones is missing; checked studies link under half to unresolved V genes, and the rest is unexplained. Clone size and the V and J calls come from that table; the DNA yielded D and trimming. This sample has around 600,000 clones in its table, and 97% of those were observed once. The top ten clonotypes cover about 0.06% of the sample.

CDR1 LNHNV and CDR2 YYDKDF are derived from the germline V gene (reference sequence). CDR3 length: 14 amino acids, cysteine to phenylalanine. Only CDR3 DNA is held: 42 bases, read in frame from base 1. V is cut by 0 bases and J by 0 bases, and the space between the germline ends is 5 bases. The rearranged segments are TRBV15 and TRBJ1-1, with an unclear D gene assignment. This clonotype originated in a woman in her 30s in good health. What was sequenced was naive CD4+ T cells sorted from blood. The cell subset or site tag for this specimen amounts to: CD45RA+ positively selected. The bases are TGTGCCACCAGCAGAGATCAGGTGAACACTGAAGCTTTCTTT. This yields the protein CATSRDQVNTEAFF.